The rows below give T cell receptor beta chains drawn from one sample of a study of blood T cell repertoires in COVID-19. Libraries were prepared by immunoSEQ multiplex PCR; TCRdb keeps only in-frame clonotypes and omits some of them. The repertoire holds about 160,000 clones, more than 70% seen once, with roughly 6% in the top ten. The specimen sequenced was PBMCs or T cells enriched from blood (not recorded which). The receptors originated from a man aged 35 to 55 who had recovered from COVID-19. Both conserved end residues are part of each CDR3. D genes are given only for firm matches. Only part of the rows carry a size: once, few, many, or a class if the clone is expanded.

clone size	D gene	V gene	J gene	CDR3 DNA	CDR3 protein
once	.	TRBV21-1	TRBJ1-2	TGTGCCAGCAGAATACTCTATGGCTACACCTTC	CASRILYGYTF
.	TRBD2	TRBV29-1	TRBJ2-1	TGCAGCGTCGGACCGGGGGGTGGTGAGCAGTTCTTC	CSVGPGGGEQFF
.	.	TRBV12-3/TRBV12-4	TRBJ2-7	TGTGCCAGCAGTTTCTGGGGAGGAATAGAGCAGTACTTC	CASSFWGGIEQYF
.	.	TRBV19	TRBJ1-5	TGTGCCAGTAGTCGGGGTGAGTGGGGCAATCAGCCCCAGCATTTT	CASSRGEWGNQPQHF
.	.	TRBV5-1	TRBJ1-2	TGCGCCAGCAGCTTGGCCGAGGTCCAGGGTATGGGCTACACCTTC	CASSLAEVQGMGYTF
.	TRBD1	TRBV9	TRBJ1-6	TGTGCCAGCAGCGCTCCGGGACAGGGAACTTCACCCCTCCACTTT	CASSAPGQGTSPLHF
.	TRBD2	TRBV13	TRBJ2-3	TGTGCCAGCAGACCTCTAGCGGGGGTGCCAGATACGCAGTATTTT	CASRPLAGVPDTQYF
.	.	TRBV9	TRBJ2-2	TGTGCCAGCAGCGTAGGCGGCGGGACCGGGGAGCTGTTTTTT	CASSVGGGTGELFF
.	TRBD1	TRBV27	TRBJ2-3	TGTGCCAGCAGTTTAGGGCCGGGACAGGGGGCGCTCGGTCGGGACACAGATACGCAGTATTTT	CASSLGPGQGALGRDTDTQYF
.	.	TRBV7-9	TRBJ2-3	TGTGCCAGCAGCCAAAGACCTGTCTTGGGGGGGCTAGATACGCAGTATTTT	CASSQRPVLGGLDTQYF
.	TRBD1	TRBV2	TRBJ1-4	TGTGCCAGCAGGACAGGGGATATGGCTAATGAAAAACTGTTTTTT	CASRTGDMANEKLFF
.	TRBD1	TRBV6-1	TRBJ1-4	TGTGCCAGCAACATCGACAGGGGACGTGAAAAACTGTTTTTT	CASNIDRGREKLFF
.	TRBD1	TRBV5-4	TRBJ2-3	TGTGCCAGCAGCTTGCAAGAACAGGGGGCGAGGGGGGCGACAGATACGCAGTATTTT	CASSLQEQGARGATDTQYF
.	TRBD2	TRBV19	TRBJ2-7	TGTGCCAGTAGTAACCGACTAGCGGGGTACTACGAGCAGTACTTC	CASSNRLAGYYEQYF
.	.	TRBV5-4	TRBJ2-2	TGTGCCAGCAGCTTGGAACAGAACACCGGGGAGCTGTTTTTT	CASSLEQNTGELFF
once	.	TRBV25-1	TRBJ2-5	TGTGCCAGCAGTGGCGCGCGGTTGGCGGTTGAGACCCAGTACTTC	CASSGARLAVETQYF
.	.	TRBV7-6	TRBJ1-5	TGTGCCAGCAGCTCCGAAAGGGGTCAGCCCCAGCATTTT	CASSSERGQPQHF
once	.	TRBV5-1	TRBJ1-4	TGCGCCAGCAGCCTCGGGACTCCCAATGAAAAACTGTTTTTT	CASSLGTPNEKLFF
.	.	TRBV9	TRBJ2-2	TGTGCCAGCAGCGCCGCGAACACCGGGGAGCTGTTTTTT	CASSAANTGELFF
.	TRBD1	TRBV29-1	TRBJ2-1	TGCAGCGCTATGACAGGGGGCGGGTACAATGAGCAGTTCTTC	CSAMTGGGYNEQFF
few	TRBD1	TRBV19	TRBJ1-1	TGTGCCAGTAGTATTGGACAGGAGAACACTGAAGCTTTCTTT	CASSIGQENTEAFF
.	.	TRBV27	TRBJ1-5	TGTGCCAGCAGTTTTCTGAATCAGCCCCAGCATTTT	CASSFLNQPQHF
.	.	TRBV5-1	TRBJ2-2	TGCGCCAGCAGCTTAGGATCACAAGGAACCGGGGAGTTGTTTTTT	CASSLGSQGTGELFF
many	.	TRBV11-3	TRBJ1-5	TGTGCCAGCTTTGGACAATCTAGCAATCAGCCCCAGCATTTT	CASFGQSSNQPQHF
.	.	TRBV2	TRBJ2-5	TGTGCCAGCATCTGGGGCGGACGGGAGACCCAGTACTTC	CASIWGGRETQYF
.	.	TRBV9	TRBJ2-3	TGTGCCAGCAGCGTGGCTCTGTGGACAGATACGCAGTATTTT	CASSVALWTDTQYF
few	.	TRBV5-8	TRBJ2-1	TGTGCCAGCAGCGATCGAGGTGAGCAGTTCTTC	CASSDRGEQFF
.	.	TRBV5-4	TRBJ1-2	TGTGCCAGCAGCTTGCAGGAGGGTGTCTATGGCTACACCTTC	CASSLQEGVYGYTF
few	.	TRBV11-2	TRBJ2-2	TGTGCCAGCAGCTTAGGATCCTGGGAGGGGGAGCTGTTTTTT	CASSLGSWEGELFF
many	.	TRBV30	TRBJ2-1	TGTGCCTGGATCCCCTCCGGTCATGAGCAGTTCTTC	CAWIPSGHEQFF
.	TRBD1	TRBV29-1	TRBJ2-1	TGCAGCGTTGTCCCGGGACAGTTATACAATGAGCAGTTCTTC	CSVVPGQLYNEQFF
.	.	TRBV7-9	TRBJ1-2	TGTGCCAGCAGCTTTGGAGGGATCGACTACACCTTC	CASSFGGIDYTF
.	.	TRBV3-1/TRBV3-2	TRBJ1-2	TGTGCCAGCAGCCAAGATTGGTCGGGGGACTATGGCTACACCTTC	CASSQDWSGDYGYTF
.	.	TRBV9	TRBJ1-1	TGTGCCAGCAGCCTGGGGGGTCAGACTGAAGCTTTCTTT	CASSLGGQTEAFF
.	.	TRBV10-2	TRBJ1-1	TGCGCCAGCAGTGATAAGACACGCCTAACAGTCACTGAAGCTTTCTTT	CASSDKTRLTVTEAFF
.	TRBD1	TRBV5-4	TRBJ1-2	TGTGCCAGCAGCCCACGGACAGGAGTCTATGGCTACACCTTC	CASSPRTGVYGYTF
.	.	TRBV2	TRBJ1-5	TGTGCCAGCACGGAGCGGACCAATCAGCCCCAGCATTTT	CASTERTNQPQHF
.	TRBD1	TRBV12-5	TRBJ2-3	TGTGCTAGTGGTTTGGTACTCGGGGGGACAGGGGAGACGCAGTATTTT	CASGLVLGGTGETQYF
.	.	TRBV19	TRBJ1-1	TGTGCCAGTATCCACGAGGGCGGGAACACTGAAGCTTTCTTT	CASIHEGGNTEAFF
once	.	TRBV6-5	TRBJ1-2	TGTGCCAGCAGTTACGACAGCTATGGCTACACCTTC	CASSYDSYGYTF
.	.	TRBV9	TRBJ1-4	TGTGCCAGCAGCGTAGAGCGAGGGAGAACTAATGAAAAACTGTTTTTT	CASSVERGRTNEKLFF
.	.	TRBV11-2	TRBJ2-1	TGTGCCAGCAGGGACCTTAGGGGTGTCGGTGAGCAGTTCTTC	CASRDLRGVGEQFF
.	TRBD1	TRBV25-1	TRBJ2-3	TGTGCCAGCAGTCCAGCAACAGGGGGGACAACAGATACGCAGTATTTT	CASSPATGGTTDTQYF
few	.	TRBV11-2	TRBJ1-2	TGTGCCAGCAGCTTAGGAGCGGCTCGGGTCTATGGCTACACCTTC	CASSLGAARVYGYTF
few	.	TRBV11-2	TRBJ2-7	TGTGCCAGCAGCTTAACGGGATACGAGCAGTACTTC	CASSLTGYEQYF
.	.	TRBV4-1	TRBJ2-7	TGCGCCAGCAGCCAAGATGCGGTGAACTCCTACGAGCAGTACTTC	CASSQDAVNSYEQYF
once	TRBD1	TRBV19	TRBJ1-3	TGTGCCAGTAAGGGTAATTTCGGGACAGGGATCTCTGGAAACACCATATATTTT	CASKGNFGTGISGNTIYF
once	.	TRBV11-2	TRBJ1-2	TGTGCCAGCAGCTTAGCCAGGGGCAGCAGGACCTTC	CASSLARGSRTF
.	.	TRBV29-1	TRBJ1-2	TGCAGCGTTGAAGGGCAGAACTATGGCTACACCTTC	CSVEGQNYGYTF
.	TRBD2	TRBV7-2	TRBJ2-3	TGTGCCAGCAGCTACACTAGCGGGGGGGCAGATACGCAGTATTTT	CASSYTSGGADTQYF
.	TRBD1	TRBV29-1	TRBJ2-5	TGCAGCGTTGCTGAGGACAGGGGGAAAGAGACCCAGTACTTC	CSVAEDRGKETQYF
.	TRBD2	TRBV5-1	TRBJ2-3	TGCGCCAGCAAACGGGGCGGGGGGCTCACAGATACGCAGTATTTT	CASKRGGGLTDTQYF
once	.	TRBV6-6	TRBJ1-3	TGTGCCAGCAGTCGAATCCAATATCAGGGTTACTCTGGAAACACCATATATTTT	CASSRIQYQGYSGNTIYF
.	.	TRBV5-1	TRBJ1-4	TGCGCCAGCATCCCGGACAGTGCAACTAATGAAAAACTGTTTTTT	CASIPDSATNEKLFF
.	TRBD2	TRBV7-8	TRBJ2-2	TGTGCCAGCAGCTTAGCACCGGGACTAGCGGGGACCACCGGGGAGCTGTTTTTT	CASSLAPGLAGTTGELFF
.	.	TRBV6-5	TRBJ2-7	TGTGCCAGCACCCTCCGGGGGGCAGTTTCCTACGAGCAGTACTTC	CASTLRGAVSYEQYF
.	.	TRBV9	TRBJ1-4	TGTGCCAGCAGCGTAGGCAGGGCAACTAATGAAAAACTGTTTTTT	CASSVGRATNEKLFF
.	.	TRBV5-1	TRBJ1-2	TGCGCCAGCAGCGCTGGTGGGGGCGATGGCTACACCTTC	CASSAGGGDGYTF
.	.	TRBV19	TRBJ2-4	TGTGCCAGTAGTATAGGAGGCCATGTAGCCAAAAACATTCAGTACTTC	CASSIGGHVAKNIQYF